This T cell receptor beta chain stems from a study of blood T cell repertoires in COVID-19. Study background: The origin of the acute and convalescent COVID-19 samples was the United States, Italy and Spain.

Those who participated ranged in age from roughly 18 to 90 years and resided in approximately 23 US areas. Each participant's cohort was designated according to participant-reported clinical history. Per germline, CDR1 SGHTA and CDR2 FQGNSA. J was trimmed by 5 bases and V by 4 bases; bases with no gene match: 10. The CDR3 has 19 amino acids. This clone has only one observation. Methods used by the authors: The assay estimated nucleated cells by amplifying reference gene primers. Data came from immunoSEQ multiplex PCR; TCRdb stores just in-frame clones and leaves some out. D and trimming come from the DNA, and the V and J calls and clone size come from that table. The table has 55,000 to 70,000 clones, more than 70% seen once.

The sequenced material came from PBMCs or T cells enriched from blood (not recorded which). The TCR was taken from a woman between 40 and 50 years old who had recovered from COVID-19. The rearrangement links TRBV7-2 to TRBJ2-2, with 16 positions matching TRBD2. In DNA form, the CDR3 reads TGTGCCAGCAGCTCACCGGGACTAGCGGGGGGGCCGAGGACCGGGGAGCTGTTTTTT. Its translation is CASSSPGLAGGPRTGELFF.